Listed here are 2 T cell receptor beta chains from one sample, sequenced in a study of cytomegalovirus exposure and HLA in healthy donors. In the PCR, 60 Vbeta and 13 Jbeta primers were used. This table comes from immunoSEQ multiplex PCR, and its TCRdb copy is limited to in-frame clones, with some not included. The profile shows around 58,000 clones, 55% to 85% of them singletons. Input material: PBMCs. These TCRs come from a man aged 40-49 years in good health and CMV-seropositive.

The V call is TRBV9, the J call TRBJ2-5, with TRBD1 as a possible D gene (6 bases). V lost 0 bases and J 5 bases, leaving 11 bases between the germline ends. The CDR3 is 14 amino acids. Per germline, CDR1 SGDLS and CDR2 YYNGEE. The CDR3, as DNA: TGTGCCAGCAGCGTAGGGACAGAGGGGGAGACCCAGTACTTC. Its protein product is CASSVGTEGETQYF.

The rearrangement joins TRBV15 to TRBJ2-3, with 9 positions matching TRBD1. CDR1 is LNHNV, CDR2 YYDKDF, per germline (reference sequence). With V trimmed by 3 bases and J by 2 bases, 6 bases remained unmatched. The CDR3 covers 16 residues. CDR3 amino acids: CATSSSGTGYTDTQYF. The CDR3 nucleotides are TGTGCCACCAGCAGTTCCGGGACAGGGTACACAGATACGCAGTATTTT.